The 18 T cell receptor beta chains presented below share a single source sample, sequenced in a study of cytomegalovirus exposure and HLA in healthy donors. The data were produced by immunoSEQ multiplex PCR, yet TCRdb's version contains in-frame clones alone and is incomplete. The table lists some 130,000 clones, roughly 88% of them singletons. The sample taken for sequencing was PBMCs. All receptors derive from a woman in her late teens or twenties in good health and CMV-seropositive.

In this sample, this clone turned up a few times. This rearrangement joins TRBV7-9 to TRBJ1-3, with unresolved D. Germline CDR1 SEHNR, CDR2 FQNEAQ (reference sequence). With 3 bases removed from V and 2 bases from J, the gap between germline ends came to 8 bases. The CDR3 loop spans 14 amino acids. This chain's CDR3 is CASSFSDTGNTIYF. The CDR3 nucleotides read TGTGCCAGCAGCTTTAGTGATACTGGAAACACCATATATTTT.

The V and J genes are TRBV6-6 and TRBJ2-1; D may be TRBD1 (8 bases). The CDR3 consists of 15 residues. Trimming pared 5 bases from V and 2 bases from J, leaving 13 bases between. Germline values: CDR1 MNHNY, CDR2 SVGAGI (reference sequence). CDR3 coding DNA: TGTGCCAGCAGTCCACAGGGGGGGACCTACAATGAGCAGTTCTTC. Protein sequence: CASSPQGGTYNEQFF.

V and J are TRBV5-1 and TRBJ1-4, with a possible D match to TRBD1 (6 bases). This CDR3 region has 16 residues. From germline, CDR1 is SGHRS and CDR2 YFSETQ. The V end was cut by 0 bases, the J end by 0 bases, with 9 bases between. For the CDR3, the DNA is TGCGCCAGCAGCTTGGTGGCAGGGGCAACTAATGAAAAACTGTTTTTT. This codes for CASSLVAGATNEKLFF.

The J gene is TRBJ1-1, the V gene TRBV15; D call uncertain. The CDR3 consists of 13 residues. Germline lookup yields CDR1 LNHNV and CDR2 YYDKDF (reference sequence). V was clipped by 11 bases and J by 2 bases, with 15 bases between them. The CDR3 DNA sequence: TGTGCCCCTAGAAAGGCCTCTAACACTGAAGCTTTCTTT. As protein: CAPRKASNTEAFF.

The chain combines TRBV19 with TRBJ1-4; TRBD1 aligns across 9 bases. V was pared by 6 bases and J by 3 bases, with 5 bases of the junction left unmatched. The CDR3 consists of 15 residues. CDR1 is LNHDA, CDR2 SQIVND, per germline (reference sequence). The CDR3 is CASSPRQGANEKLFF. In DNA form, the CDR3 reads TGTGCCAGTAGCCCGAGACAGGGGGCTAATGAAAAACTGTTTTTT.

This clone turned up a few times. The chain has TRBV11-3 and TRBJ2-7; D is possibly TRBD2 (6 bases). Trimming removed 6 bases from V and 6 bases from J, with 18 bases in between. The CDR3 is 14 residues long. Germline V lookup: CDR1 SGHNT, CDR2 YENEEA. The CDR3 DNA is TGTGCCAGCAGGGACGGGGGTCTTCTAACCGAGCAGTACTTC. This codes for CASRDGGLLTEQYF.

This clone turned up a few times. The V gene is TRBV27, the J gene TRBJ2-7, with D maybe TRBD2 (5 bases). Per the germline V gene, CDR1 is MNHEY and CDR2 is SMNVEV (reference sequence). Trimming took off 2 bases at V and 6 bases at J, with 11 bases between the two ends. This CDR3 is built from 13 residues. Written as DNA, the CDR3 is TGTGCCAGCAGTTTAAGGGCCACTAGCGAGCAGTACTTC. It yields the protein CASSLRATSEQYF.

The chain couples TRBV28 to TRBJ1-2, with a possible D match to TRBD1 (5 bases). This CDR3 is 13 amino acids long. Germline assignment: CDR1 MDHEN and CDR2 SYDVKM. The V end was cut by 1 base, the J end by 8 bases, with 11 bases between. Here the CDR3 reads CASSLSSGLGYTF. DNA for the CDR3: TGTGCCAGCAGTTTATCCTCAGGGTTGGGCTACACCTTC.

The rearrangement uses TRBV19 and TRBJ2-2; D perhaps matches TRBD1 (5 bases). V was trimmed by 7 bases and J by 4 bases, leaving 16 bases between them. Germline loops: CDR1 LNHDA, CDR2 SQIVND (reference sequence). The CDR3 runs 15 residues. The chain's CDR3 is CASTLQGFGTGELFF. The CDR3 DNA reads TGTGCCAGTACCCTCCAGGGATTTGGCACCGGGGAGCTGTTTTTT.

V is TRBV15 and J is TRBJ2-2; 12 positions agree with TRBD2. The CDR3 spans 16 residues. Per germline, CDR1 LNHNV and CDR2 YYDKDF (reference sequence). After removal of 6 bases from V and 2 bases from J, the junction contained 4 bases not matched to a gene. The CDR3 reads CATRKGLAGNTGELFF. The CDR3 DNA sequence: TGTGCCACCAGGAAAGGACTAGCGGGAAACACCGGGGAGCTGTTTTTT.

The genes are TRBV7-8 and TRBJ2-1; the match to TRBD2 covers 10 bases. CDR3 size: 15 residues. The trim removed 5 bases at V and 6 bases at J, leaving 7 bases unmatched. The germline V gene encodes CDR1 SGHVS and CDR2 FQNEAQ. CDR3 DNA: TGTGCCAGCAGCGCTAGCGGGGGACGGTCCAATGAGCAGTTCTTC. Amino acids: CASSASGGRSNEQFF.

V gene TRBV7-8 combines with J gene TRBJ2-3, with 7 positions matching TRBD2. CDR1 SGHVS and CDR2 FQNEAQ come from the germline V gene. This CDR3 spans 16 amino acids. V lost 0 bases to trimming and J lost 2 bases; unmatched junction nucleotides: 5. The CDR3 DNA follows: TGTGCCAGCAGCTTAGCGACAGCGGGGAACACAGATACGCAGTATTTT. Amino acid sequence: CASSLATAGNTDTQYF.

This chain joins TRBV2 and TRBJ2-1; 8 positions agree with TRBD2. Germline-derived CDR1 and CDR2 are SNHLY and FYNNEI. The CDR3 is made up of 16 amino acids. V shed 2 bases and J 8 bases; nucleotides not matched to a gene: 11. CDR3 amino acids: CASSERVAGNSHEQFF. CDR3 nucleotides: TGTGCCAGCAGTGAACGAGTAGCGGGAAACTCCCATGAGCAGTTCTTC.

The V and J genes are TRBV7-2 and TRBJ2-7; a weak D match, TRBD1 (5 bases). Germline V gives CDR1 SGHTA, CDR2 FQGNSA. This CDR3 has 13 amino acids. The ends were cut back, 10 bases at V and 2 bases at J, with 15 bases in the middle. In DNA form, the CDR3 reads TGTGCCACCCAGACAGTCTCTCCCTACGAGCAGTACTTC. This encodes CATQTVSPYEQYF.

The chain has TRBV6-1 and TRBJ2-3; TRBD1 matches at 7 bases. Germline trimming cut 1 base from V and 4 bases from J; bases unmatched to any gene: 2. The germline gives CDR1 MNHNS, CDR2 SASEGT. The CDR3 is made up of 14 amino acids. CDR3 bases: TGTGCCAGCAGTGAAGGACAGGGCCCAGATACGCAGTATTTT. This translates into CASSEGQGPDTQYF.

The chain joins TRBV2 to TRBJ2-7, with D perhaps matching TRBD2 (6 bases). The CDR3 sequence is 14 residues long. Trimming took off 6 bases at V and 7 bases at J, with 19 bases between the two ends. The germline CDR1 and CDR2 sequences are SNHLY and FYNNEI. The CDR3 nucleotides are TGTGCCAGCAGCCTAATTCGGGACTCCGTTGAGCAGTACTTC. Protein product: CASSLIRDSVEQYF.

The chain links TRBV5-4 to TRBJ2-3, with D perhaps TRBD1 (6 bases). CDR3 length equals 16 residues. V was cut by 0 bases and J by 3 bases, with 14 bases left in between. Germline assignment: CDR1 SGHNT and CDR2 YYREEE (reference sequence). This chain's CDR3 is CASSLDNRAGTDTQYF. In DNA form, the CDR3 reads TGTGCCAGCAGCTTGGACAACAGGGCCGGGACAGATACGCAGTATTTT.

The sample holds one count of this clone. The CDR3 nucleotides are TGTGCCAGCAGCGTAGGCAGCGATTCACCCCTCCACTTT. As protein: CASSVGSDSPLHF. The V and J genes are TRBV9 and TRBJ1-6; D call uncertain. The germline V gene has CDR1 SGDLS and CDR2 YYNGEE. Deletions cut 0 bases from V and 8 bases from J, with 6 bases between. The CDR3 runs to 13 residues. The whole variable domain, remainder taken from reference TRBV9 and TRBJ1-6, is DSGVTQTPKHLITATGQRVTLRCSPRSGDLSVYWYQQSLDQGLQFLIQYYNGEERAKGNILERFSAQQFPDLHSELNLSSLELGDSALYFCASSVGSDSPLHFGNGTRLTVT.